This T cell receptor (beta chain) was observed in a study of graft-versus-host responses after intestinal transplantation. Across the whole study: Transplants given to recipients were multivisceral, liver-intestinal, or isolated intestinal. After anti-thymocyte globulin induction, recipients took tacrolimus and steroids for 2 to 3 years. Study-level findings and limits: Ileal or blood samples showed some GvH clones first, and such clones were also found in recipient marrow.

TCRdb keeps only in-frame clones here, not all; method: immunoSEQ multiplex PCR. Altogether approximately 70,000 clones are present, roughly 92% being singletons, with the ten largest covering 6.5% to 8%. Points on this clone: Its antigen is undetermined.

Looked up from germline, CDR1 is SEHNR and CDR2 is FQNEAQ (reference sequence). V lost 2 bases and J 3 bases, leaving 14 bases between the germline ends. The CDR3 has 16 amino acids. The receptor was isolated from a human patient who received an intestinal transplant, so some T cells may come from the graft donor. J is TRBJ2-1 and V is TRBV7-9, with D possibly being TRBD2 (5 bases). The specimen comprised bone marrow, sampled less than 750 days after intestinal transplantation. CDR3 sequence: CASSLIPTTNYNEQFF. CDR3 in DNA: TGTGCCAGCAGCTTAATTCCGACTACGAACTACAATGAGCAGTTCTTC.